Listed here is a single TCR beta chain. Its target antigen remains unknown. No base quality information exists; no much larger clone differs at one position. The entry originates in a study of CD8 T cells in Susac syndrome (dated by TCRdb to about 2019). As for the study more broadly: Repertoire sequencing was used to test whether CD8+ T cell activation and differentiation in Susac syndrome was antigen driven.

Here is what the overall study found, with its caveats: The study acknowledged that relatively few individuals were included in the TCR sequencing and HLA analysis.

The V end loses 0 bases and the J end loses 1 base, and a stretch of 13 bases separates them. CDR1 is given as SGDLS and CDR2 as YYNGEE, both from the germline V gene. The CDR3 goes from the cysteine to the phenylalanine over 17 residues. Only the CDR3 portion is preserved as DNA: 51 bases, with reading frame beginning at the first base. RNA was extracted with the RNeasy kit and 0.5 to 1 ug was reverse transcribed using random hexamers. The immunoSEQ multiplex PCR assay, which covers 54 Vbeta and 13 Jbeta segments, was used to amplify TCR beta CDR3 regions. To correct PCR amplification bias, a synthetic template baseline was used for both primer optimization and computational correction. On the authors' methods: Reads were annotated to V, D and J genes per IMGT and analyzed with immunoSEQ Analyzer, keeping only productive sequences. Clonality was calculated as one minus the Shannon entropy normalized by log2 of the number of productive unique sequences. For each patient and control, public and private clones were evaluated within the 100 most prevalent clones. Susac-specific clones were defined as absent from healthy and MS cohorts, over a thousand published viral clones and other ImmuneACCESS disease sequences. TCRdb reran the public reads through fastp at Q25 and MiXCR, keeping productive beta chains. Rows with one shared CDR3 protein collapse into an entry with the most common genes and DNA. TCRdb's processing, not the authors' own work, is the source of the V and J calls. Within this sample are just under 150,000 distinct CDR3 sequences, with 94% of them counted one time only. The ten most abundant clones make up approximately 0.09% of the sample.

High-throughput TCR beta sequencing profiled peripheral blood CD8+ and CD4+ T cells from healthy donors, Susac syndrome patients and multiple sclerosis patients. Healthy donors were age- and sex-matched controls. Bulk CD8+ and CD4+ T cells were purified magnetically by negative isolation, whereas CD8+ TEMRA cells were enriched by FACS. Blood was drawn into EDTA tubes, processed within 24 hours, and PBMCs were isolated by density gradient centrifugation. PBMCs destined for TCR sequencing were cryopreserved in liquid nitrogen and later thawed in a 37 °C water bath. The sorted or isolated CD4+, CD8+ and CD8+ TEMRA cells reached a purity of at least 90%.

Sequenced input: CD4+ T cells from PBMCs. The V gene is TRBV9 and the J gene is TRBJ2-2, with a tentative D call of TRBD1 or TRBD2, each matching 5 bases. This TCR came from a human donor in good health. The CDR3 reads as follows: CASSVDPLGGNTGELFF. At the DNA level, the sequence is TGTGCCAGCAGCGTAGATCCCCTTGGGGGGAACACCGGGGAGCTGTTTTTT.